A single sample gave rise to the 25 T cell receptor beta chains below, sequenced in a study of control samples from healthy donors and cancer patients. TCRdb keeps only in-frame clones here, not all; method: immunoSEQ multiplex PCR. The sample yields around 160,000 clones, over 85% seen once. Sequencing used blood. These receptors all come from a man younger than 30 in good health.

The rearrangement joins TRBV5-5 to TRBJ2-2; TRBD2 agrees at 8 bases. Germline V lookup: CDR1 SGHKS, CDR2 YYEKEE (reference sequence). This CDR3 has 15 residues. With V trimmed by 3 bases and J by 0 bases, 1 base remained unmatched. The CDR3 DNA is TGTGCCAGCAGCTATAGCGGGGCGAACACCGGGGAGCTGTTTTTT. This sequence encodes CASSYSGANTGELFF.

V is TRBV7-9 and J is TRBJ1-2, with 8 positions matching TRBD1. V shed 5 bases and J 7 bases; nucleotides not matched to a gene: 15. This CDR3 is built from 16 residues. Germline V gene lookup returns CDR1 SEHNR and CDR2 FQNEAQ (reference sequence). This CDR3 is CASSDPVRQGASGYTF. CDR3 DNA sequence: TGTGCCAGCAGCGACCCGGTCCGGCAGGGGGCTTCTGGCTACACCTTC.

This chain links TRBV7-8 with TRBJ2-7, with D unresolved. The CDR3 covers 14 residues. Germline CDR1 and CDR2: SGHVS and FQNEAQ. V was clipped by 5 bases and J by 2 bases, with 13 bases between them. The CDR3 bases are TGTGCCAGCAGCCCCCCCGCACAAGCCTACGAGCAGTACTTC. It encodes CASSPPAQAYEQYF.

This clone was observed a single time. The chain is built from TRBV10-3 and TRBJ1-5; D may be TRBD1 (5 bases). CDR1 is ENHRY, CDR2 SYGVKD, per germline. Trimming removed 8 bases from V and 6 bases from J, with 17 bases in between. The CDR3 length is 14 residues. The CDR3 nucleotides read TGTGCCATCTCGGGGAGGGGAGTTAGTCAGCCCCAGCATTTT. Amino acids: CAISGRGVSQPQHF.

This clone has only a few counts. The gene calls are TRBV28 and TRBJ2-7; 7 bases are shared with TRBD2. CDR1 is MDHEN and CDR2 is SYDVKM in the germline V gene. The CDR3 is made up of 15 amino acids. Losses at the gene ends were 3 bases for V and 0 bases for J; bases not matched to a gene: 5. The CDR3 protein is CASSFTREVSYEQYF. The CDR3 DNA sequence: TGTGCCAGCAGTTTTACCCGGGAGGTCTCCTACGAGCAGTACTTC.

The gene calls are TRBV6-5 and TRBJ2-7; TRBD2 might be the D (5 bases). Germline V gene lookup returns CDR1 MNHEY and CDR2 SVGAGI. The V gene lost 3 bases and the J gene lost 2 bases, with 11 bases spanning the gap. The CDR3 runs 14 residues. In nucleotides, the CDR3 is TGTGCCAGCAGTTATAGCGTAAACACCTACGAGCAGTACTTC. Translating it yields CASSYSVNTYEQYF.

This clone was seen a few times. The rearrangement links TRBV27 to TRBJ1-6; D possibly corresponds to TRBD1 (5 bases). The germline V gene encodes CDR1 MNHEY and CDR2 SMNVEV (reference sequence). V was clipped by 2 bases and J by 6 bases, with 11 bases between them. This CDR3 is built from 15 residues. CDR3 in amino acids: CASSLMRQPNSPLHF. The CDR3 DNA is TGTGCCAGCAGTTTAATGCGACAGCCTAATTCACCCCTCCACTTT.

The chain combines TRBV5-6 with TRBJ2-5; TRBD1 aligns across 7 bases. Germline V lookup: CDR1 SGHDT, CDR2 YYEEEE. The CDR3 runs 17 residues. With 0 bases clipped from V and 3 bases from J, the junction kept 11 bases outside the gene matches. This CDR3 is CASSLGYRQGSEETQYF. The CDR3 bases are TGTGCCAGCAGCTTGGGATACCGACAGGGTTCGGAAGAGACCCAGTACTTC.

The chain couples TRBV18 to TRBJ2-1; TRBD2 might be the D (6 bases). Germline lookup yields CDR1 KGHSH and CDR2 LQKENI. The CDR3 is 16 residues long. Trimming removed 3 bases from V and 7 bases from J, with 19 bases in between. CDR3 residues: CASSPRRGGAVNEQFF. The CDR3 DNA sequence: TGTGCCAGCTCACCCCGTCGCGGAGGGGCAGTAAATGAGCAGTTCTTC.

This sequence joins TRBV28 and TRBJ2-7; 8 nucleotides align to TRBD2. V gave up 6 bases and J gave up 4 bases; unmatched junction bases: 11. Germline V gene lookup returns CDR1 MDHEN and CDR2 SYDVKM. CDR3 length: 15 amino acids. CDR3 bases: TGTGCCAGCAGGGTCGGAGGTGTAGCGGGATACGAGCAGTACTTC. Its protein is CASRVGGVAGYEQYF.

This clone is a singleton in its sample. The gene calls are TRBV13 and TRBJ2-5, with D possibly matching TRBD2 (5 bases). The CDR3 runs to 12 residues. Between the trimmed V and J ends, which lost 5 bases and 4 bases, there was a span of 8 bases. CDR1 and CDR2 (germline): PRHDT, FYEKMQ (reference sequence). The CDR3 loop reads CASSEAGETQYF. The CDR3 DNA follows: TGTGCCAGCAGCGAGGCGGGAGAGACCCAGTACTTC.

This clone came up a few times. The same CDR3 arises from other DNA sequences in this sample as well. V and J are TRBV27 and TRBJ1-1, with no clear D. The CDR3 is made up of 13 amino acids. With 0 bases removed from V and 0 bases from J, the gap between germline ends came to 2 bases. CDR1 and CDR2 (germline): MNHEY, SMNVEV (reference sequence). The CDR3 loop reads CASSLSVNTEAFF. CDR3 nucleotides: TGTGCCAGCAGTTTATCGGTGAACACTGAAGCTTTCTTT.

CDR3 sequence (DNA): TGCGCCAGCAGCCCTGGGACCGCCAGGAGTTCTCAAGAGACCCAGTACTTC. It specifies CASSPGTARSSQETQYF. This rearrangement joins TRBV4-3 to TRBJ2-5; D is perhaps TRBD1 or TRBD2 (5 bases each). This CDR3 has 17 amino acids. V was cut by 4 bases and J by 2 bases, with 20 bases left in between. Germline V gives CDR1 LGHNA, CDR2 YSLEER.

CDR3: CASSTGTGATGELFF. The CDR3 DNA reads as TGTGCCAGCAGCACTGGAACAGGGGCCACCGGGGAGCTGTTTTTT. The chain couples TRBV6-5 to TRBJ2-2; TRBD1 matches 7 bases. Germline CDR1 is MNHEY and CDR2 is SVGAGI. The CDR3 sequence is 15 residues long. The trim removed 6 bases at V and 4 bases at J, leaving 8 bases unmatched.

The CDR3 sequence is CASSWARGTEAFF. CDR3 sequence (DNA): TGTGCCAGCAGCTGGGCCCGGGGCACTGAAGCTTTCTTT. The rearrangement links TRBV5-4 to TRBJ1-1; D is ambiguous. The V gene's germline CDR1 is SGHNT and CDR2 YYREEE (reference sequence). The V end was cut by 3 bases, the J end by 4 bases, with 10 bases between. The CDR3 contains 13 residues.

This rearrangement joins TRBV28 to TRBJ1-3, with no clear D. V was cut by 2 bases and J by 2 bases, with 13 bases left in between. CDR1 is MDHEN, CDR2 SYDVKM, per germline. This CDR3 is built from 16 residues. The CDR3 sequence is CASSLDTGRPGNTIYF. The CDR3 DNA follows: TGTGCCAGCAGTTTAGACACCGGGAGGCCTGGAAACACCATATATTTT. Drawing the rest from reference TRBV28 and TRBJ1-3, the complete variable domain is DVKVTQSSRYLVKRTGEKVFLECVQDMDHENMFWYRQDPGLGLRLIYFSYDVKMKEKGDIPEGYSVSREKKERFSLILESASTNQTSMYLCASSLDTGRPGNTIYFGEGSWLTVV.

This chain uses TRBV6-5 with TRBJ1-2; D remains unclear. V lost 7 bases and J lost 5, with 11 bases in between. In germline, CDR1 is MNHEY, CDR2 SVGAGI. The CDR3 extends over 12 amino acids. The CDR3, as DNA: TGTGCCAGCAAGGGCAACTCTTATGGCTACACCTTC. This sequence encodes CASKGNSYGYTF.

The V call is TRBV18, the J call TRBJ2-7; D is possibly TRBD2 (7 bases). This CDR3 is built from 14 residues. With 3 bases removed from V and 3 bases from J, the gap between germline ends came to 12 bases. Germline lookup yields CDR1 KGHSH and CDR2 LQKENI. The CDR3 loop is CASSPGRGGYEQYF. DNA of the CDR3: TGTGCCAGCTCACCGGGTAGGGGGGGCTACGAGCAGTACTTC.

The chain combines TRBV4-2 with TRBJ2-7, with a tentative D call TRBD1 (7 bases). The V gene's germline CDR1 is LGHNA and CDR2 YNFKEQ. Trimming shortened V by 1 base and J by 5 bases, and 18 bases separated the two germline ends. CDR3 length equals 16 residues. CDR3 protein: CASSQARRGRRNEQYF. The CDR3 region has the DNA TGTGCCAGCAGCCAAGCCCGGAGGGGGCGCCGAAACGAGCAGTACTTC.

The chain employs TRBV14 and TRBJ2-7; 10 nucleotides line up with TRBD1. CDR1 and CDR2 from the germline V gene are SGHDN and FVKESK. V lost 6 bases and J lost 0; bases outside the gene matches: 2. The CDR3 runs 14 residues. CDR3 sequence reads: CASSRTGGSYEQYF. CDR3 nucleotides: TGTGCCAGCAGTCGGACAGGGGGCTCCTACGAGCAGTACTTC.

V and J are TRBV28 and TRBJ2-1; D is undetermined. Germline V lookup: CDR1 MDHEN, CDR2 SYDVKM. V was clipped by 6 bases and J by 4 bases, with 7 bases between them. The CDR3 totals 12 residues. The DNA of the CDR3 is TGTGCCAGCAGCCCAGAATACAATGAGCAGTTCTTC. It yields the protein CASSPEYNEQFF.

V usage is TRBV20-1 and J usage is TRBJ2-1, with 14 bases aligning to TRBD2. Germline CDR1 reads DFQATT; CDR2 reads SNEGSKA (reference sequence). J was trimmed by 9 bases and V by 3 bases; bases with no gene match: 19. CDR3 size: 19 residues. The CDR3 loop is CSASTGLAGAILFLGEQFF. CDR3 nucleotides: TGCAGTGCTAGTACGGGACTAGCGGGGGCCATCTTGTTCTTGGGTGAGCAGTTCTTC.

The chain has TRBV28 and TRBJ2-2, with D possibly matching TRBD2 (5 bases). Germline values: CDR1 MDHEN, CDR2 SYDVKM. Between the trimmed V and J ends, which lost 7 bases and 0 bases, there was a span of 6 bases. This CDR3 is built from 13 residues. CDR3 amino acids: CASTEANTGELFF. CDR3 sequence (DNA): TGTGCCAGCACGGAGGCGAACACCGGGGAGCTGTTTTTT.

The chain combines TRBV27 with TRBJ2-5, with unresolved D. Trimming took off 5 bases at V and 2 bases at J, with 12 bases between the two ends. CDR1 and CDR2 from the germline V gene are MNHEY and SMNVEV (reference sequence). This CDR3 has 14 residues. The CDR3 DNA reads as TGTGCCAGCAGTCTCTGGCTGGGGCAAGAGACCCAGTACTTC. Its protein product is CASSLWLGQETQYF.

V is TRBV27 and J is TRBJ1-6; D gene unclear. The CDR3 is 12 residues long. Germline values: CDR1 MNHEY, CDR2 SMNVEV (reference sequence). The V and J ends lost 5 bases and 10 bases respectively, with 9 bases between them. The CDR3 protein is CASSISESPLHF. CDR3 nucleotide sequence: TGTGCCAGCAGTATTTCCGAGTCACCCCTCCACTTT.